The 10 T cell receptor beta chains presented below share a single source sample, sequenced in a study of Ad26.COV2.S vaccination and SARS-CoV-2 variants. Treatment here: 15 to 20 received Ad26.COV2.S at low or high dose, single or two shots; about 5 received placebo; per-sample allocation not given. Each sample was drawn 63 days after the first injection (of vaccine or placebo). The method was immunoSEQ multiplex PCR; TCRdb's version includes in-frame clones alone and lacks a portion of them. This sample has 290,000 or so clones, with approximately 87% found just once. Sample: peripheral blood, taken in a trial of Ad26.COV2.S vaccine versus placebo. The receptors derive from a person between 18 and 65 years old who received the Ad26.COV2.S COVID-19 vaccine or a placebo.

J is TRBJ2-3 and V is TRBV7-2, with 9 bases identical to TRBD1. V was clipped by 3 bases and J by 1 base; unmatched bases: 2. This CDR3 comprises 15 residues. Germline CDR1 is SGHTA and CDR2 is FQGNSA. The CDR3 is CASSLTGGGTDTQYF. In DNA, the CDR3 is TGTGCCAGCAGCTTGACAGGGGGGGGCACAGATACGCAGTATTTT.

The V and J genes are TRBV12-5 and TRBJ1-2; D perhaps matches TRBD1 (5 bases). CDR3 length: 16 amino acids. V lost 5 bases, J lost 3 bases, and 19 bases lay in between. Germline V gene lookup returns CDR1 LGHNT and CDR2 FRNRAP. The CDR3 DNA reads TGTGCTAGTGGTCTGCTCGAGGGGCTCGTCGACTATGGCTACACCTTC. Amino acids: CASGLLEGLVDYGYTF.

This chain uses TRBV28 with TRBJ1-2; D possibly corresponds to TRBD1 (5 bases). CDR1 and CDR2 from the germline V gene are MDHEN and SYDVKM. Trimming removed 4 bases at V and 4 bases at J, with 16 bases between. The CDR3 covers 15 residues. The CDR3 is CASSSGALGGYGYTF. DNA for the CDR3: TGTGCCAGCAGTTCCGGGGCCTTGGGGGGCTATGGCTACACCTTC.

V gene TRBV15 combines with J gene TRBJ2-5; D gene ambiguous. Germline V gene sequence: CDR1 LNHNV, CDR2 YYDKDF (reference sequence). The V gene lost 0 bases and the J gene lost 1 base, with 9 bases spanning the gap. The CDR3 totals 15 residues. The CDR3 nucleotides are TGTGCCACCAGCAGAGATCCGCATCCCCAAGAGACCCAGTACTTC. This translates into CATSRDPHPQETQYF.

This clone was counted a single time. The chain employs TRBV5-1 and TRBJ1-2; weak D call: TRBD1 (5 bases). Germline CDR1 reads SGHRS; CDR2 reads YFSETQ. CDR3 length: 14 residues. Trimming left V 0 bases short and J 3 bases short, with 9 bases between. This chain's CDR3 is CASSLAGTDYGYTF. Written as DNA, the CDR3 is TGCGCCAGCAGCTTGGCCGGGACGGACTATGGCTACACCTTC.

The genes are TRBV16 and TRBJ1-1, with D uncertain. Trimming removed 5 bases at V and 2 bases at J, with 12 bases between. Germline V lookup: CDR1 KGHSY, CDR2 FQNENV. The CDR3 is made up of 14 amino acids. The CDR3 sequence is CASSAPTDNTEAFF. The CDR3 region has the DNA TGTGCCAGCAGCGCCCCGACTGACAACACTGAAGCTTTCTTT.

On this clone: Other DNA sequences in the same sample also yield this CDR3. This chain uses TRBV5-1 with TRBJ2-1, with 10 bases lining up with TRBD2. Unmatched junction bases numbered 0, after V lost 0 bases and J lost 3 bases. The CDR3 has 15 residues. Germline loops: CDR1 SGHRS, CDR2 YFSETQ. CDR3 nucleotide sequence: TGCGCCAGCAGCTTGGGGACTAGCGGCTACAATGAGCAGTTCTTC. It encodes CASSLGTSGYNEQFF.

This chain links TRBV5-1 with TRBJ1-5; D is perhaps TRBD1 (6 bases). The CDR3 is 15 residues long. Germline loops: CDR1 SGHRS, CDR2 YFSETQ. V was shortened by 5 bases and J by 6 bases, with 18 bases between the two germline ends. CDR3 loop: CASRETGELSQPQHF. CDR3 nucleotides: TGCGCCAGCAGAGAGACAGGAGAGTTGAGTCAGCCCCAGCATTTT. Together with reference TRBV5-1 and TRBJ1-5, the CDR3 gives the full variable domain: KAGVTQTPRYLIKTRGQQVTLSCSPISGHRSVSWYQQTPGQGLQFLFEYFSETQRNKGNFPGRFSGRQFSNSRSEMNVSTLELGDSALYLCASRETGELSQPQHFGDGTRLSIL.

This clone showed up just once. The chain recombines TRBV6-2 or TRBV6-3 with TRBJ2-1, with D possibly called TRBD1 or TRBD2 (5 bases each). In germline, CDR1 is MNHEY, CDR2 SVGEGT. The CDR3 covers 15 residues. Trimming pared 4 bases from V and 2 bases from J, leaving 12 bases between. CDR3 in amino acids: CASSLNGAAYNEQFF. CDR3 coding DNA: TGTGCCAGCAGTTTGAACGGGGCCGCCTACAATGAGCAGTTCTTC.

CDR3 nucleotides: TGCGCCAGCAGCCTGACCGGGACAGGGGAATCAGTACCCCAGCATTTT. It translates to CASSLTGTGESVPQHF. This chain connects TRBV4-1 to TRBJ1-5; the match to TRBD1 covers 10 bases. The V and J ends lost 4 bases and 10 bases, in that order; junction bases with no gene match: 13. There are 16 residues in the CDR3. CDR1 is MGHRA, CDR2 YSYEKL, per germline.